These 12 T cell receptor beta chains came from one sample sequenced in a study of CD8+ T cells in alopecia areata. Treatment noted: oral pan-JAK inhibitor, 5-10 mg twice daily. Investigators isolated RNA and reverse transcribed it into cDNA to act as the sequencing template. Here immunoSEQ multiplex PCR was the method, and the copy in TCRdb shows in-frame clones only, minus some. The table lists more than 200,000 clones, over 60% of them singletons. The material was CD4+ T cells sorted from blood, obtained around week 44, from a patient treated with tofacitinib. The receptor source for this set is a human donor with alopecia areata.

The gene calls are TRBV7-3 and TRBJ2-2, with D unclear. The V gene lost 8 bases and the J gene lost 7 bases, with 11 bases spanning the gap. The CDR3 length is 12 residues. Germline V gene lookup returns CDR1 SGHTA and CDR2 FQGTGA. The CDR3 sequence: CASGAQSGELFF. CDR3 nucleotide sequence: TGTGCCAGCGGAGCACAAAGCGGGGAGCTGTTTTTT.

The chain joins TRBV15 to TRBJ2-4; D is ambiguous. With 1 base removed from V and 0 bases from J, the gap between germline ends came to 13 bases. The CDR3 runs 17 residues. From germline, CDR1 is LNHNV and CDR2 YYDKDF (reference sequence). CDR3 sequence (DNA): TGTGCCACCAGCAGAGTCGACCCAGCCCTAGCCAAAAACATTCAGTACTTC. Its translation is CATSRVDPALAKNIQYF.

The chain joins TRBV7-2 to TRBJ2-7; D gene uncertain. The germline V gene encodes CDR1 SGHTA and CDR2 FQGNSA. The CDR3 length is 13 residues. V dropped 1 base and J dropped 6 bases, with 10 bases sitting between them. In DNA, the CDR3 is TGTGCCAGCAGCTTAGGGTTCAGGCGCGAGCAGTACTTC. It encodes CASSLGFRREQYF.

This rearrangement joins TRBV29-1 to TRBJ2-3; D is perhaps TRBD1 or TRBD2 (5 bases each). This CDR3 comprises 14 residues. CDR1 SQVTM and CDR2 ANQGSEA come from the germline V gene. Deletions cut 4 bases from V and 2 bases from J, with 13 bases between. In DNA form, the CDR3 reads TGCAGCGTTGTTTCCGGGGACCCCACAGATACGCAGTATTTT. The encoded protein is CSVVSGDPTDTQYF.

The chain recombines TRBV27 with TRBJ1-2; D not resolved. Trimming removed 2 bases from V and 8 bases from J, with 18 bases in between. The CDR3 loop spans 15 amino acids. The germline V gene has CDR1 MNHEY and CDR2 SMNVEV (reference sequence). The CDR3 reads CASSLKLRSLEGYTF. Written as DNA, the CDR3 is TGTGCCAGCAGTTTAAAGCTCCGGAGCCTTGAGGGCTACACCTTC.

In its sample, this clone was seen a few times. This rearrangement joins TRBV11-1 to TRBJ1-5; 7 nucleotides agree with TRBD1. CDR3 length: 13 amino acids. CDR1 is SGHAT, CDR2 FQDESV, per germline (reference sequence). V dropped 5 bases and J dropped 6; count of bases not matched to a gene: 4. CDR3 residues: CASSRQGGQPQHF. The CDR3 bases are TGTGCCAGCAGCCGACAGGGCGGTCAGCCCCAGCATTTT.

J is TRBJ2-2 and V is TRBV7-2; D is unclear. CDR3 length equals 17 residues. With 1 base removed from V and 4 bases from J, the gap between germline ends came to 16 bases. Germline lookup yields CDR1 SGHTA and CDR2 FQGNSA. In DNA, the CDR3 is TGTGCCAGCAGCTTAGGAATGGCGAGAAAGCTCACCGGGGAGCTGTTTTTT. It yields the protein CASSLGMARKLTGELFF.

The chain carries TRBV6-1 and TRBJ1-6; perhaps TRBD1 as D (6 bases). Trimming left V 6 bases short and J 9 bases short, with 12 bases between. The CDR3 runs to 13 residues. Germline CDR1 MNHNS, CDR2 SASEGT. In DNA, the CDR3 is TGTGCCAGCAGCGAACAGGGTACTTCACCCCTCCACTTT. Amino acids: CASSEQGTSPLHF.

The chain couples TRBV2 to TRBJ2-7; TRBD2 agrees at 9 bases. The trim removed 6 bases at V and 3 bases at J, leaving 6 bases unmatched. Germline values: CDR1 SNHLY, CDR2 FYNNEI. The CDR3 contains 14 residues. CDR3 coding DNA: TGTGCCAGCAGGACGCGGGGGGGCCTCTACGAGCAGTACTTC. Its protein product is CASRTRGGLYEQYF.

The gene calls are TRBV18 and TRBJ1-1; no reliable D call. Germline V gene sequence: CDR1 KGHSH, CDR2 LQKENI. The CDR3 spans 12 residues. Trimming removed 4 bases at V and 3 bases at J, with 6 bases between. The CDR3 spells CASSRDDTEAFF. In DNA form, the CDR3 reads TGTGCCAGCTCACGGGATGACACTGAAGCTTTCTTT.

The V gene is TRBV10-2, the J gene TRBJ1-4; 7 nucleotides match TRBD1. This CDR3 comprises 13 residues. CDR1 is WSHSY and CDR2 is SAAADI in the germline V gene. Losses at the gene ends were 7 bases for V and 3 bases for J; bases not matched to a gene: 2. The CDR3 bases are TGCGCCAGCAAAGGACAGGCTAATGAAAAACTGTTTTTT. This codes for CASKGQANEKLFF.

The gene calls are TRBV10-3 and TRBJ2-2; D is possibly TRBD1 (6 bases). The CDR3 extends over 16 amino acids. Trimming removed 0 bases at V and 2 bases at J, with 10 bases between. In germline, CDR1 is ENHRY, CDR2 SYGVKD. The CDR3: CAISESGTTNTGELFF. The CDR3, as DNA: TGTGCCATCAGTGAGTCGGGGACAACCAACACCGGGGAGCTGTTTTTT.